The table lists the clone carrying this TCR beta chain with a few counts. At the DNA level, this CDR3 is encoded by other sequences in the same sample as well. The V gene lost 3 bases and the J gene lost 0 bases, with 7 bases spanning the gap. The CDR3 sequence is 14 residues long. Germline CDR1 reads MRHNA; CDR2 reads SNTAGT. The sample is drawn from a study of control samples from healthy donors and cancer patients. Profiled with immunoSEQ multiplex PCR; TCRdb holds only in-frame clones, not every one. This sample has fewer than 200,000 clones, with around 90% found just once. The clonotype was recovered from a woman aged 50 to 60 in good health. The sequenced sample consisted of blood. The rearrangement joins TRBV6-4 to TRBJ2-3, with D perhaps matching TRBD2 (6 bases). CDR3 nucleotides: TGTGCCAGCAGTGAACGGGGGAGCACAGATACGCAGTATTTT. Residues: CASSERGSTDTQYF.